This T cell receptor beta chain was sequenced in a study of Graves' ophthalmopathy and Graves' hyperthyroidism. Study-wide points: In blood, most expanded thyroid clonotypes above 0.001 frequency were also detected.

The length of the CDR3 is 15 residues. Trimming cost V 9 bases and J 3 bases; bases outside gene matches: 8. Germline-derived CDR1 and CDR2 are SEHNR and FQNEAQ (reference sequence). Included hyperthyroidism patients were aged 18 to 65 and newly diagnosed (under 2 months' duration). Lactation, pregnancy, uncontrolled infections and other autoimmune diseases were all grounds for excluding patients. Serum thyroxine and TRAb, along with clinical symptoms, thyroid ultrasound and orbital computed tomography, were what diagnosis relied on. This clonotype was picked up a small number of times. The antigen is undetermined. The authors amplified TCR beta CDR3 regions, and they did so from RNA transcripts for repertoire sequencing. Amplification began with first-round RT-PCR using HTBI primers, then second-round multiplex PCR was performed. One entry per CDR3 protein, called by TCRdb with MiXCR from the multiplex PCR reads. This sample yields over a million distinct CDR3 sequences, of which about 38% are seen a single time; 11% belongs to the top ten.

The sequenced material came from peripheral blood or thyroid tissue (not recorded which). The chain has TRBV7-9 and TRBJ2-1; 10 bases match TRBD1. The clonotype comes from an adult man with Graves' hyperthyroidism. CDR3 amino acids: CASQTGQGYYNEQFF. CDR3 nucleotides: TGTGCCAGTCAGACGGGACAGGGGTACTACAATGAGCAGTTCTTC.